This T cell receptor (beta chain) was obtained from a study of response to subunit inactivated influenza vaccine. Overall study findings and caveats: The authors put forward the suggestion that each seasonal influenza vaccination may bring in only a limited number of new T cells.

This CDR3 is built from 17 residues. Trimming took 4 bases from V and 2 from J; bases not matched to a gene: 11. Germline-derived CDR1 and CDR2 are SGHRS and YFSETQ. TCRdb recomputed calls from the RT-PCR reads with MiXCR, one row per CDR3 protein. The profile covers 530,000 or so distinct CDR3 sequences, with 10% to 15% appearing a single time and 10% taken by the ten largest. This clonotype appeared a few times. The antigen remains unidentified. The TCR originated in a man aged 50 or older who received an inactivated influenza vaccine. The sequencing used PBMCs from blood, collected on the day of vaccination. The gene calls are TRBV5-1 and TRBJ2-5; 10 nucleotides agree with TRBD2. CDR3: CASSPSHLAGEQETQYF. The CDR3 DNA sequence: TGCGCCAGCAGCCCGTCCCACCTAGCGGGAGAACAAGAGACCCAGTACTTC.